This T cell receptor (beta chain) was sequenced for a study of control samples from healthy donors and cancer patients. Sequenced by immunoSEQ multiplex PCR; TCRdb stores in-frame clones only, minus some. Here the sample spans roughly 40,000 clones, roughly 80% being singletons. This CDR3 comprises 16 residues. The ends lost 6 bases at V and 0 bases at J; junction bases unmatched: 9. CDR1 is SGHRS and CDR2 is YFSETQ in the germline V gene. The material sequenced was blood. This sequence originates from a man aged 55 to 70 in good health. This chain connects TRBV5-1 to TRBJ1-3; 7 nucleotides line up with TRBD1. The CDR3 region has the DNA TGCGCCAGCACTTCGGGACAGCCCTACTCTGGAAACACCATATATTTT. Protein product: CASTSGQPYSGNTIYF.